This T cell receptor (beta chain) comes out of a study of blood T cells in healthy people across ages (dated by TCRdb to 2013 to 2016). Describing the broader study: In model experiments, template switching captured about one uniquely barcoded TCR beta cDNA molecule for every two T cells. The study measured age-related changes in TCR beta repertoire diversity using deep sequencing normalized with unique cDNA molecular identifiers. The donors were divided into four age groups: young (average approximately 17 years), middle-aged (about 39), aged (about 56) and long-lived (about 80). To avoid experimental bias, donors of different ages were spread randomly across the sequencing lanes. For two donors (one aged 18 to 29 and one aged 80 or older), the study analyzed two additional independent replicas of 1 million unique cDNA reads from the same blood draw. Summary of the overall study and its limitations: Estimates of total diversity based on one million sequenced T cells were considered lower bounds and underestimates. Because profiling used bulk unsorted PBMCs, naive and antigen-experienced compartments could not be compared conclusively. Observed TCR beta diversity per million T cells fell roughly linearly with age, and a significant reduction was already apparent by age around 36. Compared with the aged group, the long-lived group had more naive CD4+ T cells, fewer expanded clones and increased TCR diversity, a pattern suggesting age selection. The percentage of naive T cells measured by flow cytometry correlated strongly with observed TCR beta diversity. Donor CMV infection status was unknown, potentially confounding age-related changes in expanded clonotypes.

Its CDR3 holds 13 amino acids, cysteine through phenylalanine. Only the CDR3 portion is preserved as DNA: 39 bases, with reading frame beginning at the first base. The junction shows trimming of 8 bases on V and 7 bases on J, plus 14 bases between the germline ends. The germline V gene provides CDR1 SGHTA and CDR2 FQGNSA. The donors were roughly 40 Caucasian individuals from Russia, aged roughly 6 to 95 years, who were systemically healthy. Around 10 milliliters of peripheral blood were collected from each donor into EDTA-treated Vacutainer tubes. Ficoll-Paque density-gradient centrifugation was used to isolate PBMCs, with at least 6.5 million per sample. Total RNA was extracted from PBMCs with Trizol reagent, with at least 5.5 micrograms obtained per sample. For every donor, an aliquot of PBMCs went through flow cytometry to measure the percentages of naive CD45RAhigh/CD27high T cells. Libraries came from 5' RACE. The instrument was an Illumina HiSeq 2500. The second PCR ran for roughly 7 to 12 cycles and used a J-beta primer mix along with a sample-barcoded 5' primer. A template-switch 5' adaptor carrying 12 random nucleotides introduced a unique molecular identifier onto each TCR beta cDNA molecule. At least 2.5 million CDR3-containing paired-end reads were obtained from each sample. First-strand cDNA synthesis was performed from all RNA using the Mint cDNA synthesis kit, with priming by a TRBC-specific oligonucleotide. Following uracil-DNA glycosylase treatment, all cDNA underwent a first 18-cycle PCR with the universal primers M1SS and BC2_uni_R. The study's own analysis went as follows. For normalization, 1 million high-quality reads, each with a distinct molecular identifier, were randomly selected from each sample. Reads sharing molecular identifiers were discarded rather than binned into consensus sequences. CDR3 identification, clonotype clustering and error correction used MiTCR with a Q25 quality threshold and the strictest error-elimination algorithm. Lower-bound total TCR beta diversity was estimated with a nonparametric unseen species model using Euler transformation. TCRdb reworked the public reads: Q25 trimming with fastp, MiXCR clone assembly, productive beta chains retained. Rows with one shared CDR3 protein collapse into an entry with the most common genes and DNA. Here the V and J calls rest on TCRdb's processing, not on the authors' analysis. The sample contains around 1,000,000 distinct CDR3 sequences, 35% to 40% of them found a single time. The ten largest clones capture over 10% of the sample.

This clonotype has more than one count but fewer than ten. Its antigen is currently not known. Base qualities were left out, and no much larger clone turns up one base away. Input material: blood. The chain joins TRBV7-2 to TRBJ1-4; a tentative D match to TRBD1 spans 6 bases. The clonotype comes from a man younger than 35 in good health. The nucleotides are TGTGCCAGCGGAACAGGGTTGAGTGAAAAACTGTTTTTT. Translated, this is CASGTGLSEKLFF. The reference TRBV7-2 and TRBJ1-4 proteins fill in what lies around the CDR3, so the full variable domain reads GAGVSQSPSNKVTEKGKDVELRCDPISGHTALYWYRQSLGQGLEFLIYFQGNSAPDKSGLPSDRFSAERTGGSVSTLTIQRTQQEDSAVYLCASGTGLSEKLFFGSGTQLSVL.